Listed below are T cell receptor beta chains from one sample, sequenced in a study of T cell responses to AZD1222 COVID-19 vaccine. This table comes from immunoSEQ multiplex PCR, and its TCRdb copy is limited to in-frame clones, with some not included. Of 150,000 to 200,000 clones in the sample, approximately 90% were seen once. The specimen comprised peripheral blood, sampled on day 0 of AZD1222 vaccination. The receptors come from an adult in good health. CDR3s include the opening cysteine and the closing phenylalanine or tryptophan. D genes are given only for firm matches. Clone sizes are given selectively: once, few, many, or a class where the clone is expanded.

-	TRBD1	TRBV28	TRBJ2-7	CASSYFGTGDEQYF	TGTGCCAGCAGTTATTTTGGGACAGGGGACGAGCAGTACTTC
-	TRBD2	TRBV2	TRBJ2-2	CASSEAGGLAGMRNTGELFF	TGTGCCAGCAGTGAAGCGGGGGGACTAGCGGGGATGCGAAACACCGGGGAGCTGTTTTTT
-	-	TRBV6-1	TRBJ2-7	CASSEIKGRVGIYEQYF	TGTGCCAGCAGTGAAATTAAAGGTAGGGTTGGTATCTACGAGCAGTACTTC
-	TRBD1	TRBV7-2	TRBJ1-1	CASGQGPMNTEAFF	TGTGCCAGTGGACAGGGGCCCATGAACACTGAAGCTTTCTTT
-	-	TRBV24-1	TRBJ2-1	CATSDSGTSNEQFF	TGTGCCACCAGTGATTCTGGGACCAGCAATGAGCAGTTCTTC
-	-	TRBV7-3	TRBJ2-7	CASSLGRGDYEQYF	TGTGCCAGCAGCTTAGGCAGGGGGGACTACGAGCAGTACTTC
-	-	TRBV12-3/TRBV12-4	TRBJ1-2	CASSQQYGYTF	TGTGCCAGCAGCCAACAGTATGGCTACACCTTC
-	-	TRBV3-1/TRBV3-2	TRBJ1-6	CASSQVGGNSPLHF	TGTGCCAGCAGCCAAGTCGGGGGTAATTCACCCCTCCACTTT
-	-	TRBV28	TRBJ2-4	CASTEAGAGNIQYF	TGTGCCAGCACCGAGGCGGGGGCGGGAAACATTCAGTACTTC
-	TRBD1	TRBV7-3	TRBJ2-7	CASSLTGGDFYEQYF	TGTGCCAGCAGCCTTACAGGGGGCGATTTCTACGAGCAGTACTTC
-	TRBD1	TRBV11-2	TRBJ2-7	CASSSPRDRVHEQYF	TGTGCCAGCAGCTCACCCCGGGACAGGGTCCACGAGCAGTACTTC
once	-	TRBV27	TRBJ2-7	CASSFQGTRAYEQYF	TGTGCCAGCAGTTTTCAAGGGACTCGAGCCTACGAGCAGTACTTC
-	TRBD1	TRBV29-1	TRBJ1-4	CSVDQTGRNEKLFF	TGCAGCGTTGACCAGACAGGGAGGAATGAAAAACTGTTTTTT
few	TRBD2	TRBV7-8	TRBJ2-7	CASSRYLAGGPYEQYF	TGTGCCAGCAGCCGATACCTAGCGGGAGGGCCCTACGAGCAGTACTTC
-	-	TRBV3-1/TRBV3-2	TRBJ1-5	CASSPTGTSNQPQHF	TGTGCCAGCAGTCCCACCGGGACAAGCAATCAGCCCCAGCATTTT
-	-	TRBV27	TRBJ2-7	CASSLAQSYEQYF	TGTGCCAGCAGTTTAGCACAGTCCTACGAGCAGTACTTC
-	-	TRBV12-3/TRBV12-4	TRBJ1-4	CASSLGGEKLFF	TGTGCCAGCAGTTTAGGGGGTGAAAAACTGTTTTTT
-	TRBD1	TRBV6-4	TRBJ1-2	CASSPGQGDYGYTF	TGTGCCAGCAGCCCGGGACAGGGAGACTATGGCTACACCTTC
-	-	TRBV5-1	TRBJ2-1	CASSSGLQGGYNEQFF	TGCGCCAGCAGCTCGGGACTACAAGGGGGTTACAATGAGCAGTTCTTC
-	-	TRBV6-6	TRBJ2-7	CASSPFDEQYF	TGTGCCAGCAGTCCGTTCGACGAGCAGTACTTC
-	TRBD1	TRBV5-4	TRBJ2-5	CASSLEGGQQETQYF	TGTGCCAGCAGCTTGGAAGGGGGCCAACAAGAGACCCAGTACTTC
-	TRBD1	TRBV5-6	TRBJ2-3	CASSPTRTGTFTDTQYF	TGTGCCAGCAGTCCCACCCGGACAGGAACCTTCACAGATACGCAGTATTTT
once	-	TRBV3-1/TRBV3-2	TRBJ1-3	CASSQGRYSGNTIYF	TGTGCCAGCAGCCAAGGACGGTACTCTGGAAACACCATATATTTT
-	TRBD1	TRBV28	TRBJ2-2	CASSLWQGATGELFF	TGTGCCAGCAGTTTGTGGCAGGGGGCCACCGGGGAGCTGTTTTTT
-	-	TRBV5-4	TRBJ1-2	CASSLDGRATGGYTF	TGTGCCAGCAGCTTGGATGGCAGGGCAACGGGCGGCTACACCTTC
-	-	TRBV18	TRBJ1-1	CASSDEMNTEAFF	TGTGCCAGCTCTGATGAGATGAACACTGAAGCTTTCTTT
-	TRBD1	TRBV28	TRBJ2-7	CASSSTGTGLTYEQYF	TGTGCCAGCAGTAGCACGGGGACAGGGCTTACCTACGAGCAGTACTTC
-	-	TRBV10-3	TRBJ1-1	CAISVQGNTEAFF	TGTGCCATCAGTGTACAGGGGAACACTGAAGCTTTCTTT
-	-	TRBV3-1/TRBV3-2	TRBJ1-2	CASSPKRRVGGYTF	TGTGCCAGCAGCCCGAAAAGGAGGGTGGGAGGCTACACCTTC
-	-	TRBV3-1/TRBV3-2	TRBJ1-3	CASTPMRAGSGNTIYF	TGTGCCAGCACCCCGATGCGGGCGGGCTCTGGAAACACCATATATTTT
once	TRBD1	TRBV6-5	TRBJ1-2	CASGGIGDRPYGYTF	TGTGCCAGCGGGGGGATTGGGGACAGGCCCTATGGCTACACCTTC
once	-	TRBV19	TRBJ1-2	CASSRRTTYINYGYTF	TGTGCCAGTAGCAGGCGGACTACATACATTAACTATGGCTACACCTTC
-	-	TRBV4-2	TRBJ1-1	CASSQWSGSEAFF	TGTGCCAGCAGCCAATGGTCTGGCTCTGAAGCTTTCTTT
-	-	TRBV27	TRBJ2-5	CASSANSGRYTQYF	TGTGCCAGCAGTGCCAATAGCGGCCGGTACACCCAGTACTTC
-	TRBD1	TRBV5-8	TRBJ2-3	CASSLVYKLTGGANADTQYF	TGTGCCAGCAGCTTGGTCTATAAATTAACAGGGGGCGCAAACGCAGATACGCAGTATTTT
-	TRBD1	TRBV28	TRBJ2-7	CASRAPGGTYEQYF	TGTGCCAGCAGGGCTCCAGGGGGTACCTACGAGCAGTACTTC
-	-	TRBV15	TRBJ2-7	CATSRDLTYEQYF	TGTGCCACCAGCAGAGACTTGACCTACGAGCAGTACTTC
-	-	TRBV5-1	TRBJ2-1	CASSLGPFSYNEQFF	TGCGCCAGCAGCTTGGGGCCTTTCTCCTACAATGAGCAGTTCTTC
-	-	TRBV19	TRBJ1-5	CASSIFSAEHNQPQHF	TGTGCCAGTAGTATCTTTTCGGCGGAACACAATCAGCCCCAGCATTTT
-	-	TRBV3-1/TRBV3-2	TRBJ1-4	CASSQGVVLREKLFF	TGTGCCAGCAGCCAAGGGGTTGTCCTAAGGGAAAAACTGTTTTTT
-	-	TRBV24-1	TRBJ2-3	CATSTGPLTQYF	TGTGCCACCAGTACCGGGCCCCTTACGCAGTATTTT
-	-	TRBV3-1/TRBV3-2	TRBJ1-1	CASSQTGIEAFF	TGTGCCAGCAGCCAGACGGGGATTGAAGCTTTCTTT